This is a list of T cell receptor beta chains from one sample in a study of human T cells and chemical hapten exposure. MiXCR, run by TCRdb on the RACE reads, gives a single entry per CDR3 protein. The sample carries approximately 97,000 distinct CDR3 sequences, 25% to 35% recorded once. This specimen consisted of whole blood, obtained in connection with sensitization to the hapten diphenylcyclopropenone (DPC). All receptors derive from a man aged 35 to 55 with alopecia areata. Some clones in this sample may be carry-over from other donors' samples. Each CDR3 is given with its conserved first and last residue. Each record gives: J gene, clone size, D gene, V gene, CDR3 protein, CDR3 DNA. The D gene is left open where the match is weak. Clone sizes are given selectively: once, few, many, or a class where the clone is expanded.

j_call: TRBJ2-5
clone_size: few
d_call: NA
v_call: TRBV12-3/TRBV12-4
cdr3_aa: CASSLLDQGKETQYF
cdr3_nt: TGTGCCAGCAGTTTACTAGATCAGGGGAAAGAGACCCAGTACTTC

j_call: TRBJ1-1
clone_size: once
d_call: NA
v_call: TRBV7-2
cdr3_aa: CASSSSGTLDTEAFF
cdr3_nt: TGTGCCAGCAGCTCTTCCGGGACACTGGACACTGAAGCTTTCTTT

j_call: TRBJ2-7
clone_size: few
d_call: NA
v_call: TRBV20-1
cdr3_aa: CSLDDRIHYEQYF
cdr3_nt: TGCAGTCTGGATGACAGGATACATTACGAGCAGTACTTC

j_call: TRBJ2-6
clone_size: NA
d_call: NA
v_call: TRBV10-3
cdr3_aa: CAISPTTGLGANVLTF
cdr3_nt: TGTGCCATCAGCCCTACGACTGGGTTGGGGGCCAACGTCCTGACTTTC

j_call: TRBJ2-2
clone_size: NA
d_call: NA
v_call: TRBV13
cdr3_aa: CASSSWTPNLNTGELFF
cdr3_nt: TGTGCCAGCAGCTCTTGGACTCCAAACCTTAACACCGGGGAGCTGTTTTTT

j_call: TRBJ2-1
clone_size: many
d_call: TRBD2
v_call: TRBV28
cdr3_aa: CASSVSDSGRVVF
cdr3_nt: TGTGCCAGCAGCGTCTCCGATAGCGGGAGGGTGGTCTTC

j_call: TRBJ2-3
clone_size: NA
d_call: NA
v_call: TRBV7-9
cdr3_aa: CASRLVPAQGFTDTQYF
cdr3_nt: TGTGCCAGCAGACTAGTCCCCGCCCAGGGATTCACAGATACGCAGTATTTT

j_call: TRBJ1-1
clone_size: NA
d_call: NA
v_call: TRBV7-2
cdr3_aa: CASSLATGTNAEAFF
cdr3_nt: TGTGCCAGCAGCTTGGCTACAGGGACGAACGCTGAAGCTTTCTTT

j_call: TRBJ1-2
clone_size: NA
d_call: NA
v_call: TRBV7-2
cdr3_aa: CASSLMSGNGYTF
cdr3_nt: TGTGCCAGCAGCTTAATGTCAGGGAATGGCTACACCTTC

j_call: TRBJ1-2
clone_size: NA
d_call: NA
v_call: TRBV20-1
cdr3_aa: CSASDRTLFHYGYTF
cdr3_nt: TGCAGTGCTAGTGACAGGACCCTGTTCCACTATGGCTACACCTTC

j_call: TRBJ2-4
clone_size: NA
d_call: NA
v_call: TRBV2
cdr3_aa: CASTPYRDLKNIQYF
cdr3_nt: TGTGCCAGCACCCCCTACCGGGACTTGAAAAACATTCAGTACTTC

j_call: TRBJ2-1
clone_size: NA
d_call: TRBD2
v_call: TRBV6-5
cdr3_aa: CASSYGTSGTSGQFF
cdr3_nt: TGTGCCAGCAGTTACGGGACTAGCGGGACCTCTGGGCAGTTCTTC

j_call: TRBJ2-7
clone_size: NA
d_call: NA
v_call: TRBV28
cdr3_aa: CASSQGTLEQYF
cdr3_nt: TGTGCCAGCAGTCAAGGGACCCTGGAGCAGTACTTC

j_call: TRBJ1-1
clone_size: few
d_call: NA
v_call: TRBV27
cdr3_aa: CASSMTWNTEAFF
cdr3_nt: TGTGCCAGCAGCATGACATGGAACACTGAAGCTTTCTTT

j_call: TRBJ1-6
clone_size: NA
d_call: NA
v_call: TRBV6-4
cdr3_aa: CASSDWSLDGSPLHF
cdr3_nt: TGTGCCAGCAGTGACTGGTCTTTAGACGGGTCACCCCTCCACTTT

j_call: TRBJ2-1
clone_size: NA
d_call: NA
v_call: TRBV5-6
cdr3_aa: CASSRRDGLSYNEQFF
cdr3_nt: TGTGCCAGCAGCCGTCGGGACGGACTCTCCTACAATGAGCAGTTCTTC

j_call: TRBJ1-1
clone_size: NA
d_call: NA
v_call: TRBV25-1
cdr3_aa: CASRGPTVVTEAFF
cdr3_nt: TGTGCAAGCCGGGGCCCGACAGTTGTCACTGAAGCTTTCTTT

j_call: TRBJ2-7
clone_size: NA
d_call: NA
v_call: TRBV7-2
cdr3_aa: CASSSGLPYEQYF
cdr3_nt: TGTGCCAGCAGCTCGGGACTCCCCTACGAGCAGTACTTC

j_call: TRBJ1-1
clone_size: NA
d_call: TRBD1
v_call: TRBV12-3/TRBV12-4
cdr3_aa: CASRPTGGSEAFF
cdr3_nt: TGTGCCAGCAGACCAACAGGGGGCTCTGAAGCTTTCTTT

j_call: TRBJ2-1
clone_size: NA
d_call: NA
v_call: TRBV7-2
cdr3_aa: CASSWQVNNEQFF
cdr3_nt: TGTGCCAGCAGCTGGCAGGTGAACAATGAGCAGTTCTTC

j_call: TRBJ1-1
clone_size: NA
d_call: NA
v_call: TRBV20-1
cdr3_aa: CSPRLGRGAEAFF
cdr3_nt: TGCAGTCCCCGTCTGGGGCGTGGAGCTGAAGCTTTCTTT

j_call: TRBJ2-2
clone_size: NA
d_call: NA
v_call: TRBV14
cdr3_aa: CARSQDRQSNTGELFF
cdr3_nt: TGTGCCAGAAGCCAAGATCGGCAGTCGAACACCGGGGAGCTGTTTTTT

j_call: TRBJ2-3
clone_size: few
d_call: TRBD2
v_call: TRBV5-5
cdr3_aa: CASSLASGTGTQYF
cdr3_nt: TGTGCCAGCAGCTTGGCTAGCGGGACGGGTACGCAGTATTTT

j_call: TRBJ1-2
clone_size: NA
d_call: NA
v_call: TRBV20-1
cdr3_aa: CSARNREGYYGDTF
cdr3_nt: TGCAGTGCTAGAAACAGGGAAGGGTACTATGGCGACACCTTC

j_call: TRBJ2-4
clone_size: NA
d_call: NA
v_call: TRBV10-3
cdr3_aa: CAISAAGANIQYF
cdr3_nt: TGTGCCATCAGCGCCGCAGGGGCCAACATTCAGTACTTC

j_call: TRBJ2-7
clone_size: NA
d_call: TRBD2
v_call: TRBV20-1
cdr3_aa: CSATGTTSSYEQYF
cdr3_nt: TGCAGTGCGACGGGGACTACGAGCTCCTACGAGCAGTACTTC

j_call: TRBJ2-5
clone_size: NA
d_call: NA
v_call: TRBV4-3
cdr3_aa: CASSQEGGPQYF
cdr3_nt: TGCGCCAGCAGCCAAGAAGGGGGGCCCCAGTACTTC

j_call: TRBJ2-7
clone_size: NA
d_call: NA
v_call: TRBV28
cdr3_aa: CASSSFGTPAYVEQYF
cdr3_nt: TGTGCCAGCAGTTCCTTTGGGACACCCGCCTACGTTGAGCAGTACTTC

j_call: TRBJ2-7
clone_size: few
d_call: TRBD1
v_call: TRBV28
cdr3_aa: CASSPPDRGREQYF
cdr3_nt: TGTGCCAGCAGTCCTCCGGACAGGGGGCGCGAGCAGTACTTC

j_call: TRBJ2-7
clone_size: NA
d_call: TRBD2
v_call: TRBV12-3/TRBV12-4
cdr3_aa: CARMGGPYEQYF
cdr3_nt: TGTGCCAGGATGGGAGGGCCCTACGAGCAGTACTTC

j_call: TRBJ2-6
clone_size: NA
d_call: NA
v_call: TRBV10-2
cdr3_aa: CASSEQVSGANVLTF
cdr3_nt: TGCGCCAGCAGTGAGCAGGTGTCTGGGGCCAACGTCCTGACTTTC

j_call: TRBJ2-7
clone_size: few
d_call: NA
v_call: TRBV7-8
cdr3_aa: CASSNSWTYEQYF
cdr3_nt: TGTGCCAGCAGCAATTCGTGGACCTACGAGCAGTACTTC

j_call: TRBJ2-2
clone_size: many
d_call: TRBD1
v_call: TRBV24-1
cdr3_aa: CATKDRGNTGELFF
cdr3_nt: TGTGCCACAAAGGACAGGGGTAACACCGGGGAGCTGTTTTTT

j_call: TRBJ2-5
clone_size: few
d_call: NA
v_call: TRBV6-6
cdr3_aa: CASSYYRAVAVETQYF
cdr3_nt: TGTGCCAGCAGTTACTATCGGGCCGTTGCGGTTGAGACCCAGTACTTC

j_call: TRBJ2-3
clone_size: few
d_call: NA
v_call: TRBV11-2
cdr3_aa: CASSFAGIAGTDTQYF
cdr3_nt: TGTGCCAGCAGCTTCGCAGGAATAGCGGGCACAGATACGCAGTATTTT

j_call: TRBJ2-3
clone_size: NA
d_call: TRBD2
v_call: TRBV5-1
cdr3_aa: CASRRATSGVSDTQYF
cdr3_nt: TGCGCCAGCCGCCGGGCGACTAGCGGAGTTTCAGATACGCAGTATTTT

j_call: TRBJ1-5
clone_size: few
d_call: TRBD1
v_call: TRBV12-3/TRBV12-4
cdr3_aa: CASSPPRGQRMEPQHF
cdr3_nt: TGTGCCAGCAGTCCTCCCCGGGGACAGAGAATGGAGCCCCAGCATTTT

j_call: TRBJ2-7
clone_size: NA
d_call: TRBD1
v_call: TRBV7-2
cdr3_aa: CASSLDETGGTYEQYF
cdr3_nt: TGTGCCAGCAGCTTGGATGAGACAGGGGGCACCTACGAGCAGTACTTC

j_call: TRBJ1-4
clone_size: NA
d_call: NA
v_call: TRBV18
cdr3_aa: CATTLGLNEKLFF
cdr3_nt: TGTGCCACCACTTTGGGGCTTAATGAAAAACTGTTTTTT

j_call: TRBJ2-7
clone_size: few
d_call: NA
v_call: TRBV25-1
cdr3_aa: CASSDYNKRGNEQYF
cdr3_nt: TGTGCCAGCAGTGACTATAATAAAAGAGGGAACGAGCAGTACTTC

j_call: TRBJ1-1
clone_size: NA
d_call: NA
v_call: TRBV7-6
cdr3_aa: CASSFQSYTEAFF
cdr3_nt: TGTGCCAGCAGCTTCCAGTCATACACTGAAGCTTTCTTT

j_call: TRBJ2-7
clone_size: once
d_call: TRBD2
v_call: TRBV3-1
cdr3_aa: CASSHLPSLAGGHEQYF
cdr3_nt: TGTGCCAGCAGCCATTTACCCAGCCTAGCGGGAGGGCACGAGCAGTACTTC

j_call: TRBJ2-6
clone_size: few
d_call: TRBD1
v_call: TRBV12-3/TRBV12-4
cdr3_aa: CASSQGTGGSGANVLTF
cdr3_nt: TGTGCCAGCAGTCAAGGGACAGGAGGCTCTGGGGCCAACGTCCTGACTTTC

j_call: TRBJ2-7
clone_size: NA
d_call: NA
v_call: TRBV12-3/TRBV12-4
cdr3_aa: CATRKGAGEQYF
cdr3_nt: TGTGCCACTCGGAAGGGGGCGGGGGAGCAGTACTTC

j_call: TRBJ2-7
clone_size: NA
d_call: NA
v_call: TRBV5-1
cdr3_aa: CASSLQGPRHEQYF
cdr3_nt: TGCGCCAGCAGCTTGCAGGGGCCTAGGCACGAGCAGTACTTC

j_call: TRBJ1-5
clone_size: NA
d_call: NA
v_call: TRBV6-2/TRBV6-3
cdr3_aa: CASSYSIPPVGEYSNQPQHF
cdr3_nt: TGTGCCAGCAGTTACTCGATTCCCCCCGTAGGGGAATATAGCAATCAGCCCCAGCATTTT

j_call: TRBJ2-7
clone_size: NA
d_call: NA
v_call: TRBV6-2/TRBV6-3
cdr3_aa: CASSRDINRGEQYF
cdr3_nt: TGTGCCAGCAGTAGGGACATTAATAGAGGGGAGCAGTACTTC

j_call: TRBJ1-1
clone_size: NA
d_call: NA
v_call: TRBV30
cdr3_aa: CAWSVRSAASTEAFF
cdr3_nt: TGTGCCTGGAGTGTACGATCCGCGGCCAGCACTGAAGCTTTCTTT

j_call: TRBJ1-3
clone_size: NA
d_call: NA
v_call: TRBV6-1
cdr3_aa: CASSEYDWTTSGNTIYF
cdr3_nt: TGTGCCAGCAGTGAATATGATTGGACTACCTCTGGAAACACCATATATTTT

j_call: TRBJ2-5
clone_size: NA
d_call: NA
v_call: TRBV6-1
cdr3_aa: CASRPRGSQETQYF
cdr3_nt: TGTGCCAGCAGACCGCGCGGGTCTCAAGAGACCCAGTACTTC

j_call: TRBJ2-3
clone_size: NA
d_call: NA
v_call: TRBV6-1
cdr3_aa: CASSESAPPGDTQYF
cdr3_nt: TGTGCCAGCAGTGAAAGCGCCCCCCCGGGGGATACGCAGTATTTT

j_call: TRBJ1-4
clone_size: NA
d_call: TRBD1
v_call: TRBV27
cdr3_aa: CASRKQGAGEKLFF
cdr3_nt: TGTGCCAGCAGAAAACAGGGGGCGGGTGAAAAACTGTTTTTT

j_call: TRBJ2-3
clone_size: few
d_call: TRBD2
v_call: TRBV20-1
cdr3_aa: CSVLAGYTDTQYF
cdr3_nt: TGCAGTGTACTAGCGGGCTACACAGATACGCAGTATTTT

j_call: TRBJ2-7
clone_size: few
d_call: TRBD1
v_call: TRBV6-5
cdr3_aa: CASSYSNRGNEQYF
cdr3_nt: TGTGCCAGCAGTTACTCAAACAGGGGGAACGAGCAGTACTTC

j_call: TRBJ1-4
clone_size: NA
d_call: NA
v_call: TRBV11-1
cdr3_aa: CASSLSPAANEKLFF
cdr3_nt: TGTGCCAGCAGCTTATCACCGGCGGCTAATGAAAAACTGTTTTTT